This is a list of T cell receptor beta chains from one sample in a study of cytomegalovirus exposure and HLA in healthy donors. Clones were sequenced by immunoSEQ multiplex PCR, and TCRdb holds only the in-frame ones, with some missing. This sample has under 250,000 clones, with around 81% found just once. Material: PBMCs. All receptors derive from a woman in her sixties or seventies in good health and CMV-seropositive. The CDR3 runs from the conserved cysteine through the conserved F or W. A D gene is named only where the DNA matches it firmly. A row's size may be missing; if present it is once, few, many or a size class.

size	D	J	V	CDR3	DNA
once	NA	TRBJ1-2	TRBV6-5	CASSSAGGPNYGYTF	TGTGCCAGCAGTTCCGCCGGGGGGCCAAACTATGGCTACACCTTC
few	NA	TRBJ1-2	TRBV6-5	CASSYSGGDYGYTF	TGTGCCAGCAGTTACTCCGGGGGTGACTATGGCTACACCTTC
NA	TRBD1	TRBJ1-5	TRBV6-1	CASSEAQEGAGFNQPQHF	TGTGCCAGCAGTGAAGCGCAGGAGGGGGCAGGGTTCAATCAGCCCCAGCATTTT
NA	NA	TRBJ1-5	TRBV7-9	CASSLAGPGYNQPQHF	TGTGCCAGCAGCTTAGCGGGTCCAGGGTACAATCAGCCCCAGCATTTT
NA	NA	TRBJ2-3	TRBV9	CASSLSTDTQYF	TGTGCCAGCAGCCTTAGCACAGATACGCAGTATTTT
once	TRBD2	TRBJ2-7	TRBV5-1	CASSLGSASGGYEQYF	TGCGCCAGCAGCTTGGGTTCGGCTAGCGGGGGCTACGAGCAGTACTTC
NA	TRBD1	TRBJ1-4	TRBV7-9	CSSSTGGGTNEKLFF	TGTTCCAGCAGCACAGGGGGAGGAACTAATGAAAAACTGTTTTTT
NA	NA	TRBJ2-7	TRBV6-1	CASMEDPRDEQYF	TGTGCCAGCATGGAGGACCCTAGGGACGAGCAGTACTTC
NA	TRBD2	TRBJ2-1	TRBV19	CASSTIAGAREQFF	TGTGCCAGTAGTACGATAGCGGGAGCAAGGGAGCAGTTCTTC
NA	NA	TRBJ1-1	TRBV6-5	CASSLSYGDTEAFF	TGTGCCAGCAGTTTATCCTACGGAGACACTGAAGCTTTCTTT
NA	NA	TRBJ1-2	TRBV4-2	CASSQVVRGKDYGYTF	TGTGCCAGCAGCCAAGTGGTAAGGGGGAAGGACTATGGCTACACCTTC
NA	TRBD1	TRBJ1-2	TRBV14	CASSQGQGIVYGYTF	TGTGCCAGCAGCCAAGGACAGGGGATCGTCTATGGCTACACCTTC
NA	NA	TRBJ2-7	TRBV11-3	CASSRAASYEQYF	TGTGCCAGCAGCCGAGCAGCGTCCTACGAGCAGTACTTC
NA	NA	TRBJ1-1	TRBV7-9	CASSPRGEDTEAFF	TGTGCCAGCAGCCCTCGAGGGGAGGACACTGAAGCTTTCTTT
NA	TRBD1	TRBJ1-4	TRBV6-5	CASRPRQGWNEKLFF	TGTGCCAGCAGACCTCGACAGGGGTGGAATGAAAAACTGTTTTTT
NA	NA	TRBJ2-2	TRBV28	CASSLRGGTGELFF	TGTGCCAGCAGTTTGCGGGGTGGCACCGGGGAGCTGTTTTTT